This T cell receptor (beta chain) was found in a study of T-cell reconstitution after alpha-beta-depleted transplantation in children. Study conclusions and caveats: Alpha-beta T cells present about two months after transplant were reported to originate from several hundred expanded graft clones.

With respect to this clonotype: What it binds is not known.

V was pared by 1 base and J by 6 bases, with 9 bases between. Germline assignment: CDR1 SGHRS and CDR2 YFSETQ. The CDR3 length is 13 residues. Preparation of the TCRbeta library was carried out with unique molecular identifiers. TCRdb re-analysed the PCR reads in MiXCR, keeping a single row per CDR3 protein. The sample has some 440,000 distinct CDR3 sequences, around 15% seen once. This TCR was recovered from a boy younger than two who had a stem cell transplant for Wiskott-Aldrich syndrome, so the T cells may come from the graft donor. The chain recombines TRBV5-1 with TRBJ2-3; D is undetermined. The specimen was PBMCs, mostly from graft donor cells, collected 360 days after TCRalphabeta/CD19-depleted stem cell transplant. The CDR3 protein is CASSLSNGDTQYF. In nucleotides, the CDR3 is TGCGCCAGCAGCTTGAGTAACGGGGATACGCAGTATTTT.